This T cell receptor beta chain originates from a study of beta chain features in type 1 diabetes. Study context: About 110 million sorted cells were examined across all samples.

Expressed TCRB transcripts got sequenced, as all isolated RNA was reverse transcribed. Around 3.57 million reads was the average for naive, central memory and regulatory T cell samples. Measured with immunoSEQ multiplex PCR; TCRdb has only the in-frame clones, and not every one. The sample holds roughly 340,000 clones, around 13% seen once. Study outcomes and limitations: Moderate yet significant TCRB CDR3 shortening was seen in Type 1 diabetes patients in all four CD4+ subsets. VDJ junctions from patients with type 1 diabetes contained fewer insertions and more deletions.

In regard to this clone: Its antigen is unidentified.

Sequencing was carried out using naive CD4+ T cells from blood. This receptor was obtained from a woman between 18 and 29 years old with type 1 diabetes.

This CDR3 is CASSLATQGGGTEAFF. The DNA for the CDR3 is TGCGCCAGCAGCTTGGCGACCCAAGGGGGTGGCACTGAAGCTTTCTTT. This chain connects TRBV5-1 to TRBJ1-1; the D gene is possibly TRBD1 (6 bases). The CDR3 has 16 amino acids. V lost 0 bases and J 4 bases, leaving 16 bases between the germline ends. Germline V gene sequence: CDR1 SGHRS, CDR2 YFSETQ.